These 14 T cell receptor beta chains were sequenced from one sample in a study of T cell clonality in common variable immunodeficiency. Sequenced by immunoSEQ multiplex PCR; TCRdb stores in-frame clones only, minus some. The sample holds 55,000 or so clones, and no clone turns up only once. What was sequenced was peripheral blood mononuclear cells. These receptors came from a person between 18 and 70 years old in good health.

Many counts were recorded for this clone. Coverage ceases 3 residues before the CDR3 finishes, and the germline J gene fills in the end. V gene TRBV30 combines with J gene TRBJ2-2, with D possibly matching TRBD1 (5 bases). In germline, CDR1 is GTSNPN, CDR2 SVGIG (reference sequence). This CDR3 is 12 amino acids long. The CDR3: CAWKPLQEKLFF. The DNA read from the CDR3 is TGTGCCTGGAAACCGTTACAGGAAAAG.

This clone was recorded many times. The read halts 3 residues ahead of the CDR3 end, with the missing end drawn from the germline J gene. The chain recombines TRBV30 with TRBJ2-7; 7 nucleotides match TRBD1. V lost 0 bases and J lost 3; bases outside the gene matches: 14. This CDR3 is built from 17 residues. Germline loops: CDR1 GTSNPN, CDR2 SVGIG (reference sequence). The CDR3 sequence: CAWSVRFGDRGHYEQYF. CDR3 bases read: TGTGCCTGGAGTGTACGCTTTGGGGACAGAGGGCACTACGAG.

Details on this clone: This may be a read error: a much more frequent sequence differs by one nucleotide. The read is 3 residues too short to cover the CDR3 end, so that end is filled in from the germline J gene. Different DNA sequences within this sample yield the same CDR3. This chain links TRBV7-3 with TRBJ1-3; maybe TRBD1 (5 bases). Per germline, CDR1 SGHTA and CDR2 FQGTGA. CDR3 length: 15 amino acids. The CDR3 DNA, read in part, is TGTGCCAGCAGCTTAACAGGGGAGGCTGGAAACACG. It translates to CASSLTGEAGNT. In full, the CDR3 is CASSLTGEAGNTIYF.

This clone was observed many times. The CDR3 is cut off 3 residues early in the read; its end comes from the germline J gene. The chain uses TRBV20-1 and TRBJ2-5, with a tentative D call TRBD2 (5 bases). The V gene lost 4 bases and the J gene lost 2 bases, with 14 bases spanning the gap. CDR3 length: 14 residues. Per the germline V gene, CDR1 is DFQATT and CDR2 is SNEGSKA (reference sequence). CDR3 region: CSAKKIGEQETQYF. The CDR3 bases that were read are TGCAGTGCTAAGAAAATCGGGGAGCAAGAGACC.

This clone was seen many times. The DNA ends 3 residues before the CDR3 does, and the rest of the CDR3 is filled in from the germline J gene. The chain combines TRBV19 with TRBJ2-2; 7 bases are shared with TRBD1. CDR1 and CDR2 from the germline V gene are LNHDA and SQIVND (reference sequence). The CDR3 sequence is 15 residues long. V was pared by 5 bases and J by 5 bases, with 8 bases of the junction left unmatched. CDR3 region: CASSHGRGLTGELFF. CDR3 DNA (partial): TGTGCCAGTAGTCACGGCAGGGGGTTAACCGGGGAG.

This clone appeared a few times. The CDR3 end is not reached by the read, which stops 3 residues before it; the germline J gene fills it in. The V and J genes are TRBV7-2 and TRBJ1-2; possible D gene TRBD1, 5 bases. The CDR3 spans 15 residues. Germline V CDR1 and CDR2: SGHTA, FQGNSA. The sequenced part of the CDR3 DNA is TGTGCCAGCAGCTCGACGGGACTAGCGGTTTACGAC. Amino acid sequence: CASSSTGLAVYD. The CDR3 reads in full as CASSSTGLAVYDYTF. The whole variable domain, filled in from reference TRBV7-2 and TRBJ1-2, reads GAGVSQSPSNKVTEKGKDVELRCDPISGHTALYWYRQSLGQGLEFLIYFQGNSAPDKSGLPSDRFSAERTGGSVSTLTIQRTQQEDSAVYLCASSSTGLAVYDYTFGSGTRLTVV.

On this clone: The CDR3 end falls 3 residues outside the read, so it is completed with the germline J gene. The V and J genes are TRBV18 and TRBJ2-3, with 7 bases identical to TRBD2. This CDR3 is 15 amino acids long. CDR1 and CDR2 (germline): KGHSH, LQKENI. CDR3 amino acids: CASSPFDLGRETQYF. CDR3 DNA, as far as it was read: TGTGCCAGCTCCCCCTTCGATTTAGGGCGGGAGACG.

This clone showed up many times. The missing CDR3 end, 3 residues past where the read stops, is filled in from the germline J gene. The chain has TRBV13 and TRBJ1-6; D is unclear. Per the germline V gene, CDR1 is PRHDT and CDR2 is FYEKMQ (reference sequence). With 5 bases removed from V and 3 bases from J, the gap between germline ends came to 14 bases. The length of the CDR3 is 16 residues. CDR3 amino acids: CASSRSATNYNSPLHF. CDR3 bases read: TGTGCCAGCAGCCGGAGCGCCACAAACTATAATTCACCC.

This clone was seen many times. The read finishes 3 residues shy of the CDR3 end, and the germline J gene is used to complete it. The V call is TRBV20-1, the J call TRBJ1-5, with D possibly matching TRBD1 (5 bases). This CDR3 spans 16 amino acids. V lost 2 bases, J lost 9 bases, and 23 bases lay in between. Germline V lookup: CDR1 DFQATT, CDR2 SNEGSKA (reference sequence). CDR3 loop: CSARSRAPVGPRPQHF. The CDR3 DNA, read in part, is TGCAGTGCTAGAAGCAGGGCCCCTGTGGGGCCCCGGCCC.

This clone was picked up a small number of times. The CDR3 extends 3 residues past the end of the read, so its final part is completed from the germline J gene. The genes are TRBV7-9 and TRBJ2-3; possible D gene TRBD2, 6 bases. Germline V gene sequence: CDR1 SEHNR, CDR2 FQNEAQ (reference sequence). The CDR3 covers 14 residues. The CDR3 here is CATGTGGGNQPQYF. The sequenced CDR3 bases are TGTGCCACCGGGACTGGCGGAGGCAATCAGCCG.

As for this clone: The CDR3 end is not reached by the read, which stops 3 residues before it; the germline J gene fills it in. The J gene is TRBJ1-1, the V gene TRBV19; a possible D gene is TRBD1 (5 bases). Germline V lookup: CDR1 LNHDA, CDR2 SQIVND (reference sequence). The CDR3 runs 14 residues. Trimming stripped 6 bases from V and 0 bases from J, with 11 bases between. This CDR3 reads CASSPAGVNTEAFF. The covered CDR3 bases are TGTGCCAGTAGCCCCGCGGGGGTGAACACTGAA. The full variable domain, with the rest looked up from reference TRBV19 and TRBJ1-1, is DGGITQSPKYLFRKEGQNVTLSCEQNLNHDAMYWYRQDPGQGLRLIYYSQIVNDFQKGDIAEGYSVSREKKESFPLTVTSAQKNPTAFYLCASSPAGVNTEAFFGQGTRLTVV.

This clone was counted at least ten times. The read stops 3 residues short of the end of the CDR3; the missing end is completed from the germline J gene. This sequence joins TRBV29-1 and TRBJ2-5, with D perhaps TRBD1 (5 bases). This CDR3 has 12 residues. Trimming took off 4 bases at V and 2 bases at J, with 8 bases between the two ends. From germline, CDR1 is SQVTM and CDR2 ANQGSEA. CDR3 bases read: TGCAGCGTTGCGAGACAGCAAGAGACC. Translated: CSVARQQET. The CDR3 reads in full as CSVARQQETQYF.

This clone was detected many times. The read comes to an end 3 residues before the CDR3 does, leaving the germline J gene to fill in the end. V usage is TRBV4-1 and J usage is TRBJ2-3, with 7 bases that match TRBD2. This CDR3 contains 17 residues. Losses at the gene ends were 1 base for V and 2 bases for J; bases not matched to a gene: 9. Germline loops: CDR1 MGHRA, CDR2 YSYEKL. The sequenced CDR3 bases are TGCGCCAGCAGCCAAGGGCGGGGGACTCCACTCACAGATACG. This translates into CASSQGRGTPLTDT. The whole CDR3 protein is CASSQGRGTPLTDTQYF.

Comment on this clone: The read is 3 residues too short to cover the CDR3 end, so that end is filled in from the germline J gene. V and J are TRBV7-9 and TRBJ1-1; 7 bases are a match to TRBD1. Germline loops: CDR1 SEHNR, CDR2 FQNEAQ (reference sequence). This CDR3 comprises 14 residues. The trim removed 3 bases at V and 2 bases at J, leaving 3 bases unmatched. CDR3 sequence reads: CASSLGQSNTEAFF. The covered CDR3 bases are TGTGCCAGCAGCTTGGGACAGAGTAACACTGAA.